This entry lists 15 T cell receptor beta chains sequenced from one sample in a study of cytomegalovirus exposure and HLA in healthy donors. This PCR relied on a set of 60 Vbeta primers and 13 Jbeta primers. Data came from immunoSEQ multiplex PCR; TCRdb stores just in-frame clones and leaves some out. The data hold about 76,000 clones, with around 81% observed a single time. Sequenced material: PBMCs. The receptors stem from a woman in her 30s in good health and CMV-seronegative.

A word on this clone: A junction boundary mismatches the germline segment, possibly from a read error. This sequence joins TRBV7-7 and TRBJ2-2, with 15 bases matching TRBD2. Germline CDR1 SSHAT, CDR2 FNYEAQ (reference sequence). The CDR3 is made up of 21 amino acids. CDR3 in DNA: TGTGCTAGCAGCTCTCGGGATAAGGGACTAGCGGGAGGATTGAACACCGGGGAGCTGTTTTTT. Translation: CASSSRDKGLAGGLNTGELFF.

The chain employs TRBV5-4 and TRBJ2-1, with D possibly TRBD1 on 5 matching bases. V was cut by 6 bases and J by 2 bases, with 12 bases left in between. The CDR3 extends over 14 amino acids. The germline V gene encodes CDR1 SGHNT and CDR2 YYREEE (reference sequence). The CDR3 DNA reads TGTGCCAGCACACAAAGGGGCCCCTACAATGAGCAGTTCTTC. Amino acid sequence: CASTQRGPYNEQFF.

This clone was recorded once. The chain uses TRBV6-1 and TRBJ1-5; D might be TRBD1 (6 bases). Germline V gene lookup returns CDR1 MNHNS and CDR2 SASEGT. The CDR3 sequence is 14 residues long. V lost 5 bases, J lost 5 bases, and 13 bases lay in between. CDR3 amino acids: CASSLDRGYQPQHF. The DNA for the CDR3 is TGTGCCAGCAGTCTGGACAGAGGATATCAGCCCCAGCATTTT.

This clone was counted between two and nine times. The V call is TRBV15, the J call TRBJ2-6, with a tentative D call TRBD2 (6 bases). Germline V gene lookup returns CDR1 LNHNV and CDR2 YYDKDF (reference sequence). The ends were cut back, 11 bases at V and 1 base at J, with 12 bases in the middle. The length of the CDR3 is 14 residues. CDR3 sequence reads: CASVGTSGANVLTF. The CDR3 region has the DNA TGTGCCTCTGTAGGGACTTCTGGGGCCAACGTCCTGACTTTC.

J is TRBJ2-2 and V is TRBV30; TRBD2 matches 7 bases. The germline CDR1 and CDR2 sequences are GTSNPN and SVGIG (reference sequence). CDR3 length: 13 amino acids. V dropped 0 bases and J dropped 5; count of bases not matched to a gene: 0. CDR3 bases: TGTGCCTGGAGTGTGGGAGGGACCGGGGAGCTGTTTTTT. This sequence encodes CAWSVGGTGELFF. The full variable domain, with the rest looked up from reference TRBV30 and TRBJ2-2, is SQTIHQWPATLVQPVGSPLSLECTVEGTSNPNLYWYRQAAGRGLQLLFYSVGIGQISSEVPQNLSASRPQDRQFILSSKKLLLSDSGFYLCAWSVGGTGELFFGEGSRLTVL.

This clone was observed once. The chain has TRBV5-4 and TRBJ2-1; 11 nucleotides agree with TRBD2. The CDR3 consists of 15 residues. The V gene end was trimmed by 2 bases and the J gene end by 7 bases; junction bases not matched to a gene: 5. Germline V CDR1 and CDR2: SGHNT, YYREEE (reference sequence). DNA for the CDR3: TGTGCCAGCAGCTTACTAGCGGGAGCAAAGAATGAGCAGTTCTTC. As protein: CASSLLAGAKNEQFF.

The chain carries TRBV11-1 and TRBJ2-3; TRBD1 aligns across 7 bases. The CDR3 totals 15 residues. The germline gives CDR1 SGHAT, CDR2 FQDESV (reference sequence). V gave up 7 bases and J gave up 2 bases; unmatched junction bases: 9. The CDR3 here is CASTPTGAYTDTQYF. The CDR3 region has the DNA TGTGCCAGCACTCCTACAGGGGCCTACACAGATACGCAGTATTTT.

The chain has TRBV15 and TRBJ1-3; TRBD1 is a possible D gene (5 bases). This CDR3 contains 19 residues. Trimming pared 0 bases from V and 0 bases from J, leaving 18 bases between. The germline gives CDR1 LNHNV, CDR2 YYDKDF (reference sequence). For the CDR3, the DNA is TGTGCCACCAGCAGAGACGACATTTGGGGACTATTCTCTGGAAACACCATATATTTT. This codes for CATSRDDIWGLFSGNTIYF.

V usage is TRBV19 and J usage is TRBJ2-6, with TRBD1 matching over 9 bases. Germline V gene sequence: CDR1 LNHDA, CDR2 SQIVND (reference sequence). V gave up 4 bases and J gave up 2 bases; unmatched junction bases: 3. This CDR3 comprises 16 residues. The CDR3 nucleotides read TGTGCCAGTAGTACTACAGGGGGCGCTGGGGCCAACGTCCTGACTTTC. It is translated as CASSTTGGAGANVLTF.

This clone was picked up a small number of times. The chain recombines TRBV30 with TRBJ2-7, with 9 bases fitting TRBD2. Germline-derived CDR1 and CDR2 are GTSNPN and SVGIG (reference sequence). The CDR3 covers 13 residues. V trimming: 0 bases; J trimming: 7 bases; junction bases outside the gene matches: 4. The DNA of the CDR3 is TGTGCCTGGAGTGTCGGCCTAGCGGGGGAGCAGTACTTC. Protein sequence: CAWSVGLAGEQYF.

The DNA of the CDR3 is TGTGCCTGGAGTCAGGGGACAGGGGCTTCCAATCAGCCCCAGCATTTT. Translating gives CAWSQGTGASNQPQHF. The chain joins TRBV30 to TRBJ1-5; 10 bases are shared with TRBD1. CDR1 is GTSNPN, CDR2 SVGIG, per germline (reference sequence). The CDR3 has 16 residues. V shed 2 bases, J shed 3 bases, and the junction held 7 bases outside the gene matches.

The chain uses TRBV21-1 and TRBJ1-1. TRBV21-1 counts as a pseudogene. The CDR3 length is 16 residues. The CDR3 loop reads CASSNLGRASNTEAFF. The CDR3 DNA sequence: TGTGCCAGCAGCAACTTAGGGAGGGCCTCGAACACTGAAGCTTTCTTT.

This chain uses TRBV6-5 with TRBJ2-7; unclear D gene. V lost 5 bases and J lost 2, with 10 bases in between. Germline loops: CDR1 MNHEY, CDR2 SVGAGI. The CDR3 covers 13 residues. The DNA of the CDR3 is TGTGCCAGCAGTGAGATAAATACCTACGAGCAGTACTTC. This codes for CASSEINTYEQYF.

This clone was picked up a small number of times. Other DNA sequences in this specimen translate into the identical CDR3. This chain links TRBV15 with TRBJ2-1, with TRBD2 matching 13 bases. Germline assignment: CDR1 LNHNV and CDR2 YYDKDF (reference sequence). The junction had 7 bases not matched to a gene; V was cut back by 2 bases and J by 0 bases. The CDR3 covers 19 residues. CDR3 region: CATSRPLAGGRSSYNEQFF. The CDR3 DNA follows: TGTGCCACCAGCAGACCACTAGCGGGAGGGCGGAGCTCCTACAATGAGCAGTTCTTC.

The chain joins TRBV10-2 to TRBJ2-1, with D tentatively TRBD1 (7 bases). CDR3 size: 16 residues. Per the germline V gene, CDR1 is WSHSY and CDR2 is SAAADI. V lost 0 bases, J lost 2 bases, and 11 bases lay in between. CDR3 bases: TGCGCCAGCAGTGAGTCTGGAGGGGGCACCTACAATGAGCAGTTCTTC. Translated: CASSESGGGTYNEQFF.